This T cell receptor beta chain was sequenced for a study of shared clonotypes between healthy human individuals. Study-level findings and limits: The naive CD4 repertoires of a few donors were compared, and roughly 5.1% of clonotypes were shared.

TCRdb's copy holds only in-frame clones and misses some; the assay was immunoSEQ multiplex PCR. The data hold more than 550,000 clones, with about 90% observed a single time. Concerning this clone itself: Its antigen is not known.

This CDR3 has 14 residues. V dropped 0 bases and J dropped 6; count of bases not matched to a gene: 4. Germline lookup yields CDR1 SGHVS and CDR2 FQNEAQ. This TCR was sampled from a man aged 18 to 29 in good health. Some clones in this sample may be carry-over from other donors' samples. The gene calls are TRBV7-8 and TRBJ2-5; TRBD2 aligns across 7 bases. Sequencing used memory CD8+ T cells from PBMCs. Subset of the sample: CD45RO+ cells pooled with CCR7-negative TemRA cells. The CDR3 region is CASSLAGGPKTQYF. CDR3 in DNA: TGTGCCAGCAGCTTAGCGGGAGGGCCCAAGACCCAGTACTTC.